Listed here are 21 T cell receptor beta chains from one sample, sequenced in a study of T cells in Graves' hyperthyroidism and ophthalmopathy. Using RNA transcripts as the source, TCR beta CDR3 regions were amplified. Using the HTBI primer set, a first-round RT-PCR was run on the TCR CDR3. TCRdb ran MiXCR on the multiplex PCR reads and lists one entry per CDR3 protein. The sample shows around 440,000 distinct CDR3 sequences, less than 20% of them seen only once. Sequences were obtained from blood. All receptors derive from a woman between 18 and 29 years old with Graves' hyperthyroidism.

The table lists this clonotype with many counts. The genes are TRBV20-1 and TRBJ2-7, with TRBD2 identical over 10 bases. There are 15 residues in the CDR3. V was clipped by 2 bases and J by 2 bases; unmatched bases: 6. Looked up from germline, CDR1 is DFQATT and CDR2 is SNEGSKA (reference sequence). The CDR3 is CSARPSGRQAYEQYF. The CDR3 nucleotides read TGCAGTGCTAGACCTAGCGGGAGACAGGCCTACGAGCAGTACTTC.

This clonotype came up a few times. The chain joins TRBV5-1 to TRBJ1-1, with 9 nucleotides matching TRBD1. This CDR3 has 14 residues. CDR1 SGHRS and CDR2 YFSETQ come from the germline V gene. J gave up 1 base and V 4 bases, and 2 bases lay outside the gene matches. The CDR3 sequence: CASSQQGANTEAFF. Written as DNA, the CDR3 is TGCGCCAGCAGCCAACAGGGGGCGAACACTGAAGCTTTCTTT.

This clonotype occurred many times. V is TRBV3-1 and J is TRBJ2-1; 11 bases match TRBD2. This CDR3 has 14 residues. Germline V CDR1 and CDR2: LGHDT, YNNKEL (reference sequence). Trimming at V came to 8 bases and at J to 7 bases, leaving 7 bases not matched to a gene. This CDR3 reads CASDLAGGINEQFF. CDR3 coding DNA: TGTGCCAGCGATCTAGCGGGGGGTATAAATGAGCAGTTCTTC.

The chain uses TRBV18 and TRBJ2-1; 14 positions agree with TRBD2. The V segment lost 2 bases and the J segment 6 bases; nucleotides outside the gene matches: 3. CDR3 length: 16 amino acids. CDR1 and CDR2 from the germline V gene are KGHSH and LQKENI. This CDR3 is CASSPLTSGRANEQFF. CDR3 coding DNA: TGTGCCAGCTCACCATTGACTAGCGGGAGGGCCAATGAGCAGTTCTTC.

This clonotype was seen ten or more times. In nucleotides, the CDR3 is TGCGCCAGCAGCTTGGTTGTACAGGACAATGAGCAGTTCTTC. This translates into CASSLVVQDNEQFF. The chain joins TRBV5-1 to TRBJ2-1; possibly TRBD1 for D (5 bases). The CDR3 length is 14 residues. Trimming took 0 bases from V and 5 from J, leaving 9 bases between them. Germline V gene data show CDR1 as SGHRS and CDR2 as YFSETQ.

This clonotype was counted ten times or more. The chain uses TRBV11-1 and TRBJ1-1; tentatively, D is TRBD1 (6 bases). The germline gives CDR1 SGHAT, CDR2 FQDESV (reference sequence). The CDR3 has 15 residues. With 4 bases removed from V and 1 base from J, the gap between germline ends came to 13 bases. As DNA, the CDR3 is TGTGCCAGCAGCTCCAGGACAGTCTCGAACACTGAAGCTTTCTTT. Translation: CASSSRTVSNTEAFF.

This clonotype was detected ten times or more. V and J are TRBV7-3 and TRBJ2-5; either TRBD1 or TRBD2 may fit D (6 bases each). The CDR3 contains 15 residues. Germline loops: CDR1 SGHTA, CDR2 FQGTGA. The V and J ends lost 2 bases and 2 bases respectively, with 12 bases between them. The CDR3 DNA follows: TGTGCCAGCAGCTTAGAGGGGGGAAAACAAGAGACCCAGTACTTC. Residues: CASSLEGGKQETQYF.

This clonotype has at least ten counts. This rearrangement joins TRBV5-8 to TRBJ2-2; the D gene is possibly TRBD1 (5 bases). The CDR3 consists of 15 residues. V was shortened by 4 bases and J by 1 base, with 11 bases between the two germline ends. CDR1 and CDR2 (germline): SGHTS, YDEGEE. CDR3 sequence: CASSTRAGNTGELFF. The CDR3 coding sequence is TGTGCCAGCAGCACCAGGGCAGGGAACACCGGGGAGCTGTTTTTT.

This clonotype turned up a few times. The chain is built from TRBV11-2 and TRBJ2-2, with D unresolved. The length of the CDR3 is 19 residues. Trimming pared 3 bases from V and 5 bases from J, leaving 25 bases between. Germline V lookup: CDR1 SGHAT, CDR2 FQNNGV. CDR3 nucleotide sequence: TGTGCCAGCAGCTTTTGGGCCCCCCTTGCAAGGGTTCAAACCGGGGAGCTGTTTTTT. This encodes CASSFWAPLARVQTGELFF.

At least ten counts were recorded for this clonotype. The chain couples TRBV11-2 to TRBJ1-5; no firm D call. CDR3 length equals 18 residues. Trimming stripped 3 bases from V and 3 bases from J, with 21 bases between. Per germline, CDR1 SGHAT and CDR2 FQNNGV. CDR3 DNA: TGTGCCAGCAGCTTGGGGTCTCATGGCGCACGTAACAATCAGCCCCAGCATTTT. Encoded protein: CASSLGSHGARNNQPQHF.

Many counts were recorded for this clonotype. The chain links TRBV20-1 to TRBJ2-7; 9 nucleotides match TRBD1. With 7 bases clipped from V and 5 bases from J, the junction kept 12 bases outside the gene matches. CDR1 and CDR2 from the germline V gene are DFQATT and SNEGSKA (reference sequence). This CDR3 has 14 amino acids. CDR3 nucleotide sequence: TGCAGTGTTAAGATAAAACAGGGGGCCAACGAGCAGTACTTC. Translation gives CSVKIKQGANEQYF.

This clonotype was seen many times. The chain is built from TRBV27 and TRBJ1-5; D perhaps matches TRBD1 (5 bases). The length of the CDR3 is 15 residues. CDR1 MNHEY and CDR2 SMNVEV come from the germline V gene (reference sequence). The ends were cut back, 4 bases at V and 0 bases at J, with 10 bases in the middle. The CDR3 region is CASSSQGLSNQPQHF. CDR3 in DNA: TGTGCCAGCAGTTCCCAGGGCCTTAGCAATCAGCCCCAGCATTTT.

This clonotype showed up just a few times. The chain couples TRBV7-2 to TRBJ2-2; D perhaps matches TRBD2 (6 bases). Looked up from germline, CDR1 is SGHTA and CDR2 is FQGNSA. The CDR3 has 16 residues. V was clipped by 2 bases and J by 6 bases, with 16 bases between them. CDR3 loop: CASSLFSRLVSGELFF. CDR3 DNA: TGTGCCAGCAGCTTATTTTCCCGACTAGTATCCGGGGAGCTGTTTTTT. Drawing the rest from reference TRBV7-2 and TRBJ2-2, the complete variable domain is GAGVSQSPSNKVTEKGKDVELRCDPISGHTALYWYRQSLGQGLEFLIYFQGNSAPDKSGLPSDRFSAERTGGSVSTLTIQRTQQEDSAVYLCASSLFSRLVSGELFFGEGSRLTVL.

This clonotype was observed a handful of times. The chain combines TRBV6-2 or TRBV6-3 with TRBJ2-2, with D perhaps matching TRBD2 (6 bases). V was pared by 8 bases and J by 3 bases, with 16 bases between. This CDR3 region has 15 residues. Germline values: CDR1 MNHEY, CDR2 SVGEGT. In nucleotides, the CDR3 is TGTGCCAGCTCTGCGGCGGGGTCGGACACCGGGGAGCTGTTTTTT. Translating gives CASSAAGSDTGELFF.

To note about this clonotype: A much larger clone sits a single nucleotide away, making a read error possible. This chain joins TRBV13 and TRBJ2-5; possibly TRBD2 for D (5 bases). The CDR3 spans 14 residues. V lost 2 bases and J lost 1, with 8 bases in between. Germline lookup yields CDR1 PRHDT and CDR2 FYEKMQ (reference sequence). The chain's CDR3 is CASSLRTPQETQYF. The CDR3 DNA sequence: TGTGCCAGCAGCTTACGGACTCCCCAAGAGACCCAGTACTTC.

This clonotype turned up a few times. CDR3 bases: TGCGCCAGCAGCCTCGGCGAGCACACAGATACGCAGTATTTT. Protein sequence: CASSLGEHTDTQYF. The chain combines TRBV5-1 with TRBJ2-3; D remains unclear. The CDR3 is made up of 14 amino acids. V gave up 4 bases and J gave up 2 bases, with 11 bases separating them. Germline values: CDR1 SGHRS, CDR2 YFSETQ. Supplemented by reference TRBV5-1 and TRBJ2-3, the full variable domain reads KAGVTQTPRYLIKTRGQQVTLSCSPISGHRSVSWYQQTPGQGLQFLFEYFSETQRNKGNFPGRFSGRQFSNSRSEMNVSTLELGDSALYLCASSLGEHTDTQYFGPGTRLTVL.

The table lists this clonotype with a few counts. A much larger clone differs by one base, so this may be a read error. This rearrangement joins TRBV6-5 to TRBJ2-2, with no clear D. CDR1 is MNHEY, CDR2 SVGAGI, per germline. This CDR3 has 12 amino acids. The germline V and J ends were trimmed by 3 bases and 6 bases, with 5 bases remaining between them. The chain's CDR3 is CASSYRAGELFF. CDR3 DNA sequence: TGTGCCAGCAGTTATAGAGCCGGGGAGCTGTTTTTT.

The sample holds many counts of this clonotype. DNA of the CDR3: TGCGCCAGCAGCCAAAGGTCGGGGACAGGGATAGGCGAAAGCAATCAGCCCCAGCATTTT. Translation: CASSQRSGTGIGESNQPQHF. V gene TRBV4-1 combines with J gene TRBJ1-5; TRBD1 matches 9 bases. The CDR3 totals 20 residues. The trim removed 2 bases at V and 1 base at J, leaving 15 bases unmatched. CDR1 MGHRA and CDR2 YSYEKL come from the germline V gene.

The table lists this clonotype with a few counts. The V and J genes are TRBV6-1 and TRBJ1-5, with unresolved D. Germline values: CDR1 MNHNS, CDR2 SASEGT. This CDR3 region has 12 residues. The V end was cut by 8 bases, the J end by 4 bases, with 9 bases between. The CDR3 sequence: CASRWENQPQHF. The CDR3 nucleotides are TGTGCCAGCCGGTGGGAAAATCAGCCCCAGCATTTT.

On this clonotype: A single base separates this from a much larger clone, so it may be a read error. The gene calls are TRBV25-1 and TRBJ2-2; either TRBD1 or TRBD2 may supply D (5 bases each). CDR1 and CDR2 from the germline V gene are MGHDK and SYGVNS. The germline V and J ends were trimmed by 6 bases and 3 bases, with 14 bases remaining between them. The CDR3 length is 15 residues. The CDR3 spells CASSYGTRYTGELFF. The CDR3, as DNA: TGTGCCAGCAGCTATGGGACGAGGTACACCGGGGAGCTGTTTTTT.

The V gene is TRBV7-8, the J gene TRBJ1-3; TRBD1 matches 7 bases. This CDR3 is 15 amino acids long. Germline V gene lookup returns CDR1 SGHVS and CDR2 FQNEAQ. The J segment lost 3 bases and the V segment lost 2 bases, leaving 4 bases of the junction unmatched. In DNA, the CDR3 is TGTGCCAGCAGCTTACGACAGGGAGGTGGAAACACCATATATTTT. It specifies CASSLRQGGGNTIYF.